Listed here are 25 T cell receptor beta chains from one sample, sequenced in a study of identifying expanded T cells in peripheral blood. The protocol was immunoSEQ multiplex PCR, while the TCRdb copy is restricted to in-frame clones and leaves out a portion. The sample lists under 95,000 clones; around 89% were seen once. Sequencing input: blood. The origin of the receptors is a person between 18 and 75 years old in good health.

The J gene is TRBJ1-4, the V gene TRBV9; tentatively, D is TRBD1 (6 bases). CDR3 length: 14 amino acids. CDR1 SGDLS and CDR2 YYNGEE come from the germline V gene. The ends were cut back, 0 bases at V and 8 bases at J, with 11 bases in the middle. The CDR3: CASSVEGGSEKLFF. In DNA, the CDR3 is TGTGCCAGCAGCGTAGAGGGGGGTTCAGAAAAACTGTTTTTT.

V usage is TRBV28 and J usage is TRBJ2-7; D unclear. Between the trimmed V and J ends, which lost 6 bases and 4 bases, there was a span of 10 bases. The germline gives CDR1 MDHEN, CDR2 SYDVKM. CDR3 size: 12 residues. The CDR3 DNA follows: TGTGCCAGCAGCCCGACCCCGTACGAGCAGTACTTC. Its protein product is CASSPTPYEQYF.

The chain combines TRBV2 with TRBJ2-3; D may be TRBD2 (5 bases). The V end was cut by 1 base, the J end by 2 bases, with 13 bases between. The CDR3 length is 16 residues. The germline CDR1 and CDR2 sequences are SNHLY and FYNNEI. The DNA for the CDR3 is TGTGCCAGCAGTGAAGGGGTGTGGGAGTACACAGATACGCAGTATTTT. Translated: CASSEGVWEYTDTQYF.

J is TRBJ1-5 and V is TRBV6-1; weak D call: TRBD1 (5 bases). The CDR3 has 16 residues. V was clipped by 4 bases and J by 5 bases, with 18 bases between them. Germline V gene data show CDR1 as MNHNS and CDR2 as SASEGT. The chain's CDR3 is CASSARPGPSDQPQHF. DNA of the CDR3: TGTGCCAGCAGTGCACGCCCGGGACCGAGCGATCAGCCCCAGCATTTT.

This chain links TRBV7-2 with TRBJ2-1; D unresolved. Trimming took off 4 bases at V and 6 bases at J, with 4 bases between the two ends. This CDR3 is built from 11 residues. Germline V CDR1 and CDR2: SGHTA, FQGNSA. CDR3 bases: TGTGCCAGCAGCTCGGGCAATGAGCAGTTCTTC. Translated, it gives CASSSGNEQFF.

The CDR3 DNA reads as TGCGCCAGCAGCCCCGCCGGGGCCAACGTCCTGACTTTC. It specifies CASSPAGANVLTF. The chain employs TRBV5-1 and TRBJ2-6; D unclear. Germline assignment: CDR1 SGHRS and CDR2 YFSETQ. This CDR3 region has 13 residues. Trimming pared 4 bases from V and 4 bases from J, leaving 6 bases between.

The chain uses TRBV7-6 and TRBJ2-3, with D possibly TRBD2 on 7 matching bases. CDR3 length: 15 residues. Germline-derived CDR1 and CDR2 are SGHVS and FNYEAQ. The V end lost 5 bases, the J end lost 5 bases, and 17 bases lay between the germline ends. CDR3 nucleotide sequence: TGTGCCAGCAGCCTCGAGGGGGGGGGCTTAGATACGCAGTATTTT. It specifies CASSLEGGGLDTQYF.

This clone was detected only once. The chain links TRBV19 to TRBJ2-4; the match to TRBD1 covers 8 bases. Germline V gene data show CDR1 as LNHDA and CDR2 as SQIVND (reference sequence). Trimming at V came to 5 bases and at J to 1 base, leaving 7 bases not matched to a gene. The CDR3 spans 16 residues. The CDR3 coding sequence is TGTGCCAGTAGTCCATGGACAGGGCGTGCCAAAAACATTCAGTACTTC. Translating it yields CASSPWTGRAKNIQYF.

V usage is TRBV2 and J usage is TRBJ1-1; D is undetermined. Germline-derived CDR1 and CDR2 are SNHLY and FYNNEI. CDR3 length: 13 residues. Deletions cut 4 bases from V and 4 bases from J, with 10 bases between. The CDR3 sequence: CASSGSGGTEAFF. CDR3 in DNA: TGTGCCAGCAGTGGGAGTGGCGGCACTGAAGCTTTCTTT. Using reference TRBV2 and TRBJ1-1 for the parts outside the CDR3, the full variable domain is EPEVTQTPSHQVTQMGQEVILRCVPISNHLYFYWYRQILGQKVEFLVSFYNNEISEKSEIFDDQFSVERPDGSNFTLKIRSTKLEDSAMYFCASSGSGGTEAFFGQGTRLTVV.

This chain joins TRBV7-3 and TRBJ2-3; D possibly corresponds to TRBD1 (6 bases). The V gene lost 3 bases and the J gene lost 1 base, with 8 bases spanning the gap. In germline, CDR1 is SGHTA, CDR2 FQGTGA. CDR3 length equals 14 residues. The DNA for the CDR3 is TGTGCCAGCAGCTTGGACAGAGGCACAGATACGCAGTATTTT. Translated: CASSLDRGTDTQYF.

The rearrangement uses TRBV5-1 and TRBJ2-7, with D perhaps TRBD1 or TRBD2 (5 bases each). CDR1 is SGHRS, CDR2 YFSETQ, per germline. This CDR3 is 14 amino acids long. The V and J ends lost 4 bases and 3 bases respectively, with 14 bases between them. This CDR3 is CASSHGDGNYEQYF. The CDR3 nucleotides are TGCGCCAGCAGCCACGGGGACGGAAACTACGAGCAGTACTTC.

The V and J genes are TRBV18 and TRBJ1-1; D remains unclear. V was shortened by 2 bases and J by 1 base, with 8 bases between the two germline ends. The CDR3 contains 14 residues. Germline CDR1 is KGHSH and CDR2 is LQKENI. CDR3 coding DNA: TGTGCCAGCTCACCAAGGCCAGCGAACACTGAAGCTTTCTTT. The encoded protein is CASSPRPANTEAFF.

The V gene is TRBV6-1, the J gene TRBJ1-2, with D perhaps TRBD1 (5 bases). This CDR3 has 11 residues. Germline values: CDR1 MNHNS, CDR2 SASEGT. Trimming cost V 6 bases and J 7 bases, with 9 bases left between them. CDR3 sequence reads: CASSQGSGYTF. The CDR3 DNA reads TGTGCCAGCAGCCAGGGTTCTGGCTACACCTTC.

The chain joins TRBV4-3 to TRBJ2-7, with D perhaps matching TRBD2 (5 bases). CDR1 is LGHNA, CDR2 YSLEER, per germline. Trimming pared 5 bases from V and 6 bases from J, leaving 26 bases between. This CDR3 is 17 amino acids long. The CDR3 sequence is CASSFRGPGKPSFEQYF. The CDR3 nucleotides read TGCGCCAGCAGCTTCCGAGGGCCGGGGAAGCCTTCTTTCGAGCAGTACTTC.

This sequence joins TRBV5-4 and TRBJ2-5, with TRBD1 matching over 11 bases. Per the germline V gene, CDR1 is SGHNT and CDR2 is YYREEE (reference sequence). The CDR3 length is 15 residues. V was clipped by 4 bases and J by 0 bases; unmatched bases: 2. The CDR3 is CASSLDRGHQETQYF. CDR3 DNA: TGTGCCAGCAGCCTGGACAGGGGGCACCAAGAGACCCAGTACTTC.

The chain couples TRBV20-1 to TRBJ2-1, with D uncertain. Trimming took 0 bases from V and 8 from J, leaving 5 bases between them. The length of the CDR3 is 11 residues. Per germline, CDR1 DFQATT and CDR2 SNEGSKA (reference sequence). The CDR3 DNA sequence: TGCAGTGCTAGAGATGTGGATGAGCAGTTCTTC. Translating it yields CSARDVDEQFF.

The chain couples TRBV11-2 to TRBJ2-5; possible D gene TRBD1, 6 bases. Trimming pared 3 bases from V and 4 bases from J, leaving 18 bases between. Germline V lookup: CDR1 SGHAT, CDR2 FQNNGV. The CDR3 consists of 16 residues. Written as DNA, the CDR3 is TGTGCCAGCAGCTTTGGGACAAGGGGAAGGGGAGAGACCCAGTACTTC. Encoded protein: CASSFGTRGRGETQYF.

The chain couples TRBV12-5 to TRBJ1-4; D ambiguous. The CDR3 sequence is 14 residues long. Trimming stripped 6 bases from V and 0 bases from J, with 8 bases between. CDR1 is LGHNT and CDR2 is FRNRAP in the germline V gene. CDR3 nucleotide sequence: TGTGCTAGTGGCGCGGTTGCAACTAATGAAAAACTGTTTTTT. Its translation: CASGAVATNEKLFF.

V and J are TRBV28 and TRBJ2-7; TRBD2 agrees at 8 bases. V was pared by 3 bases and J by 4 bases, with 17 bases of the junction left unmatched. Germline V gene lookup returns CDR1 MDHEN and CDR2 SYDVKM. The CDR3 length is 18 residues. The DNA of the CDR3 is TGTGCCAGCAGTTTGAGCCCGGGACTAGGGGCCATAACATACGAGCAGTACTTC. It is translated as CASSLSPGLGAITYEQYF.

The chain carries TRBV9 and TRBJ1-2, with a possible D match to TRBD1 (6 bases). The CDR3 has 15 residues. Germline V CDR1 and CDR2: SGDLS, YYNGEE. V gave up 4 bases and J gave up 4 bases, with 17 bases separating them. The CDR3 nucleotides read TGTGCCAGCAGCCCAAGCGGGGGGCTAACCTATGGCTACACCTTC. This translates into CASSPSGGLTYGYTF.

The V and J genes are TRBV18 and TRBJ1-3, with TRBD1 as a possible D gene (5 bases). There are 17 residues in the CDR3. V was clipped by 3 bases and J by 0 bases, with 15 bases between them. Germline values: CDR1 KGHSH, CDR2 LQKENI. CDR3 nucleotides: TGTGCCAGCTCACCCTTGATACAGGAGAACTCTGGAAACACCATATATTTT. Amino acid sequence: CASSPLIQENSGNTIYF.

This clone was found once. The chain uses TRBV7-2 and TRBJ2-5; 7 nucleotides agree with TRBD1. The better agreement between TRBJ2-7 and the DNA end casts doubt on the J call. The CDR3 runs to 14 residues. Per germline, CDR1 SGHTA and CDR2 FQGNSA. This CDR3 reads CASSSGQYSYEQYF. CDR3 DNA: TGTGCCAGCAGCTCGGGACAGTACTCCTACGAGCAGTACTTC.

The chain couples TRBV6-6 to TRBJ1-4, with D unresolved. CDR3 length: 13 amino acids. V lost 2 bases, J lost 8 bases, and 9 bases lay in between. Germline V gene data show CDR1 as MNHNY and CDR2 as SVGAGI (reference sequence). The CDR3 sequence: CASSYRPYEKLFF. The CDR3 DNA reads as TGTGCCAGCAGTTACCGCCCGTACGAAAAACTGTTTTTT.

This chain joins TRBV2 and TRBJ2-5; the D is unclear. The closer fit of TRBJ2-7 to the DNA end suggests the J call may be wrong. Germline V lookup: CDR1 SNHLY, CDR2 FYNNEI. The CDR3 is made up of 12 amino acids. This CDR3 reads CASSPETYEQYF. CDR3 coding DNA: TGTGCCAGCAGTCCAGAAACCTACGAGCAGTACTTC.

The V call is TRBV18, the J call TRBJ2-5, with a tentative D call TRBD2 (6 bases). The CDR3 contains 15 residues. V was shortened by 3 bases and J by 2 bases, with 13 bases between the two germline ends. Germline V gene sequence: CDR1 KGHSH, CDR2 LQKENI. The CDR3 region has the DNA TGTGCCAGCTCACCCGTGGGGGGTCGGCAAGAGACCCAGTACTTC. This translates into CASSPVGGRQETQYF. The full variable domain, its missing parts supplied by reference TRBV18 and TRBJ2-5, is NAGVMQNPRHLVRRRGQEARLRCSPMKGHSHVYWYRQLPEEGLKFMVYLQKENIIDESGMPKERFSAEFPKEGPSILRIQQVVRGDSAAYFCASSPVGGRQETQYFGPGTRLLVL.